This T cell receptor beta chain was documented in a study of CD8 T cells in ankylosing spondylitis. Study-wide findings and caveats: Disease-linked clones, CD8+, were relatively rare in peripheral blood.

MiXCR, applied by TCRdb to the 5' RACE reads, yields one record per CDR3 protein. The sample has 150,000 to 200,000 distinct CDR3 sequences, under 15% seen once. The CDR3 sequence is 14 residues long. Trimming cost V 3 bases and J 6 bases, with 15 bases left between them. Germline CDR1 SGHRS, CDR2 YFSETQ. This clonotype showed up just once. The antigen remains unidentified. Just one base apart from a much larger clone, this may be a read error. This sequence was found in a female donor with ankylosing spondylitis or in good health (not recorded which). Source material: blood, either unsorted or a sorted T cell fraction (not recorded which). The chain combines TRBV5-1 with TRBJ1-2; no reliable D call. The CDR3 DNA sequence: TGCGCCAGCAGCTCGGTTGGGCAGATAGATGGCTACACCTTC. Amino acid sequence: CASSSVGQIDGYTF.